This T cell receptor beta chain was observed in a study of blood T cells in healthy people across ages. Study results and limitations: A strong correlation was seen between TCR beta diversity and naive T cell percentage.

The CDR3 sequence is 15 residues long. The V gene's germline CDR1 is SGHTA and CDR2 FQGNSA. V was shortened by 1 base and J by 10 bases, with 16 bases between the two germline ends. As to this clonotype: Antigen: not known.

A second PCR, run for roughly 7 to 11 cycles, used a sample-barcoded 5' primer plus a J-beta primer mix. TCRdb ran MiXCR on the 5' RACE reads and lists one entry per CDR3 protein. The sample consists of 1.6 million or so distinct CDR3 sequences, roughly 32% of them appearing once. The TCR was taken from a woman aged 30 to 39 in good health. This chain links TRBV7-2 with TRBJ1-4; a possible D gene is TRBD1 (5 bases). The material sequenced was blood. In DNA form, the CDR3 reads TGTGCCAGCAGCTTAGAAGGGACGGGAGGAAGAAAACTGTTTTTT. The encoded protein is CASSLEGTGGRKLFF.